This TCR beta chain was identified in a study of PD-L1 blockade in urothelial cancer. Study-wide background: Blood was evaluated 3 weeks (second dose) and 6 weeks after therapy began. Study-level points and caveats: Lower pretreatment blood TCR clonality, under the median, predicted better survival, researchers reported.

Time point given: peripheral blood 6 weeks after treatment start. There are 10 residues in the CDR3. Germline V gives CDR1 SEHNR, CDR2 FQNEAQ (reference sequence). The V gene lost 8 bases and the J gene lost 12 bases, with 13 bases spanning the gap. This clone is a singleton in its sample. Its specificity is not known. Templates that were synthetic TCR analogs were spiked into each PCR. Produced via immunoSEQ multiplex PCR; TCRdb's table is partial and in-frame only. The data show some 50,000 clones, roughly 88% seen once. The gene calls are TRBV7-9 and TRBJ2-5; weak D call: TRBD2 (5 bases). Sequenced here: PBMCs, sampled around atezolizumab (anti-PD-L1) treatment. This clonotype originated in a man aged 50 to 59 with urothelial cancer. CDR3 coding DNA: TGTGCCAGCGCGGGTAGTTATGAGTACTTC. Protein sequence: CASAGSYEYF.